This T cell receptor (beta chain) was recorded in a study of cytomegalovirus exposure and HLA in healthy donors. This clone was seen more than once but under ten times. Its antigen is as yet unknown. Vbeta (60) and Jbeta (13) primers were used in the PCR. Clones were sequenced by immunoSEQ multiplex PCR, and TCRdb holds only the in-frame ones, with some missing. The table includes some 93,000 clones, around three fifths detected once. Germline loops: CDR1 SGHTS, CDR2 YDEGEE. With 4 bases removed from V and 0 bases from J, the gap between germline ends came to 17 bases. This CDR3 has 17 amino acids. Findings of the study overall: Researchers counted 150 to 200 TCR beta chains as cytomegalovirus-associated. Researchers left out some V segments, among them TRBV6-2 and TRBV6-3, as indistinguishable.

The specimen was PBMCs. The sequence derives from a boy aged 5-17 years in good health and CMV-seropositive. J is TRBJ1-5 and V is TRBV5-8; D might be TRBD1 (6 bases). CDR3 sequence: CASSQVRDKYSNQPQHF. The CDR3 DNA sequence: TGTGCCAGCAGCCAGGTCCGGGACAAATATAGCAATCAGCCCCAGCATTTT.